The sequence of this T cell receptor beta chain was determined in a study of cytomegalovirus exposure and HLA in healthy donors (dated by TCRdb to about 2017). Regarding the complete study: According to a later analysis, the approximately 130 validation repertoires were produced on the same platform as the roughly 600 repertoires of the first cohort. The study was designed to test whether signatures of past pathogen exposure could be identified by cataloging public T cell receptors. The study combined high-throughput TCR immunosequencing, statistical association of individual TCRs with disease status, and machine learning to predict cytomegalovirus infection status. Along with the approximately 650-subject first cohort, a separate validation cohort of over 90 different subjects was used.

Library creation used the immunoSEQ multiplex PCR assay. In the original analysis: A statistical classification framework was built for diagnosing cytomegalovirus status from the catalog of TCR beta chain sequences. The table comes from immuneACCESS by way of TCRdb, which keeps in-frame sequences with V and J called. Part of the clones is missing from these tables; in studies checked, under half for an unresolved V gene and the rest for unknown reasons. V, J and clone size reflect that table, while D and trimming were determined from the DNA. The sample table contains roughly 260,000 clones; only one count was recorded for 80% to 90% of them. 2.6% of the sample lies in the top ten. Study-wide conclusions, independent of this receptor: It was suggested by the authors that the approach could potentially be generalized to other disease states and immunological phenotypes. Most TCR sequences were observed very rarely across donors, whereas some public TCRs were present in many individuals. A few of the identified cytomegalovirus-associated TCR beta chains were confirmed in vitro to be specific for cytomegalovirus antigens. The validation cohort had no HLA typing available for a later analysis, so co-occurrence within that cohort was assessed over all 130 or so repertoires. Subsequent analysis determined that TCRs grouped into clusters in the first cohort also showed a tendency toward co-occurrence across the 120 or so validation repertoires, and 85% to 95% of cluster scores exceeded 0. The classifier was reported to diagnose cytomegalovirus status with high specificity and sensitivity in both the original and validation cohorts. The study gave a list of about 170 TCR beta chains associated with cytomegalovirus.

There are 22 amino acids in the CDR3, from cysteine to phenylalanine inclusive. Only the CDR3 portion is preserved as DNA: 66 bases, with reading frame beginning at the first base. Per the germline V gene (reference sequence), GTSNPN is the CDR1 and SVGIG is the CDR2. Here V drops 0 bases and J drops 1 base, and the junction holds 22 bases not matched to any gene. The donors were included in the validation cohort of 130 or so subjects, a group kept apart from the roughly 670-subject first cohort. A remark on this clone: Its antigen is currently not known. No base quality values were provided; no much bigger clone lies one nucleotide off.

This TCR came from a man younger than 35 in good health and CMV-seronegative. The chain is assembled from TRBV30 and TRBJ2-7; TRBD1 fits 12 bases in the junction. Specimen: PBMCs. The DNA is TGTGCCTGGAGTGTAGCCCAACCCGCAACACCCGGGACAGGGGGCTTGTCCTACGAGCAGTACTTC. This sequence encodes CAWSVAQPATPGTGGLSYEQYF.